These 31 T cell receptor beta chains came from one sample sequenced in a study of blood T cell repertoires in COVID-19. Clones were sequenced by immunoSEQ multiplex PCR, and TCRdb holds only the in-frame ones, with some missing. The sample consists of 55,000 to 65,000 clones, 80% to 95% of them appearing once. Source material: peripheral blood. The receptors come from a man between 60 and 70 years old with acute or convalescent COVID-19.

The chain has TRBV18 and TRBJ1-1; perhaps TRBD1 as D (5 bases). The CDR3 is 13 residues long. Germline assignment: CDR1 KGHSH and CDR2 LQKENI. V was trimmed by 2 bases and J by 5 bases, leaving 9 bases between them. The CDR3 sequence: CASSPARGTEAFF. CDR3 DNA: TGTGCCAGCTCACCAGCGCGGGGGACTGAAGCTTTCTTT.

This clone is a singleton in its sample. This chain uses TRBV9 with TRBJ2-1, with TRBD2 identical over 8 bases. Germline trimming cut 4 bases from V and 5 bases from J; bases unmatched to any gene: 14. Germline values: CDR1 SGDLS, CDR2 YYNGEE. The CDR3 runs 17 residues. This CDR3 is CASSLPPGLGKHNEQFF. CDR3 DNA: TGTGCCAGCAGCTTACCACCGGGACTAGGTAAGCACAATGAGCAGTTCTTC.

This clone is a singleton in its sample. V gene TRBV24-1 combines with J gene TRBJ2-1, with TRBD2 matching over 13 bases. The germline gives CDR1 KGHDR, CDR2 SFDVKD. The CDR3 is 17 residues long. The V gene end was trimmed by 4 bases and the J gene end by 7 bases; junction bases not matched to a gene: 9. The CDR3 here is CATSDLRTSGSRNEQFF. CDR3 bases: TGTGCCACCAGTGACCTACGGACTAGCGGGAGTCGGAATGAGCAGTTCTTC.

This clone appeared once. This rearrangement joins TRBV27 to TRBJ2-7; perhaps TRBD2 as D (6 bases). The CDR3 loop spans 14 amino acids. The V gene's germline CDR1 is MNHEY and CDR2 SMNVEV (reference sequence). Deletions cut 6 bases from V and 2 bases from J, with 14 bases between. The CDR3 DNA is TGTGCCAGCAGCCCTGAGACGGGGGCCTACGAGCAGTACTTC. Amino acids: CASSPETGAYEQYF.

The chain combines TRBV29-1 with TRBJ2-7, with 9 nucleotides matching TRBD2. With V trimmed by 5 bases and J by 0 bases, 2 bases remained unmatched. The CDR3 loop spans 13 amino acids. CDR1 and CDR2 from the germline V gene are SQVTM and ANQGSEA. The CDR3 protein is CSVFSGSSYEQYF. The DNA of the CDR3 is TGCAGCGTTTTTAGCGGGAGCTCCTACGAGCAGTACTTC.

The V gene is TRBV7-9, the J gene TRBJ1-5; the D gene is possibly TRBD1 (6 bases). V lost 4 bases and J lost 3, with 10 bases in between. Germline CDR1 reads SEHNR; CDR2 reads FQNEAQ (reference sequence). This CDR3 has 14 residues. This CDR3 is CASSSRQVNQPQHF. The CDR3 DNA reads as TGTGCCAGCAGCTCACGACAGGTCAATCAGCCCCAGCATTTT.

The chain is built from TRBV24-1 and TRBJ1-3; TRBD1 agrees at 9 bases. V lost 4 bases to trimming and J lost 3 bases; unmatched junction nucleotides: 6. Germline V CDR1 and CDR2: KGHDR, SFDVKD. This CDR3 is built from 16 residues. CDR3 sequence: CATSESGQGGGNTIYF. CDR3 DNA: TGTGCCACCAGTGAGTCGGGACAGGGAGGTGGAAACACCATATATTTT.

In DNA, the CDR3 is TGTGCCAGCAGCCAAGGGGGAGGCTACACCTTC. Residues: CASSQGGGYTF. This sequence joins TRBV11-3 and TRBJ1-2; D might be TRBD1 (6 bases). The CDR3 covers 11 residues. V was shortened by 5 bases and J by 8 bases, with 9 bases between the two germline ends. Germline V lookup: CDR1 SGHNT, CDR2 YENEEA.

This chain links TRBV28 with TRBJ2-5, with TRBD1 identical over 12 bases. Germline V CDR1 and CDR2: MDHEN, SYDVKM. The junction had 4 bases not matched to a gene; V was cut back by 0 bases and J by 5 bases. The CDR3 length is 16 residues. The CDR3 sequence is CASSLWGTGGRETQYF. The CDR3, as DNA: TGTGCCAGCAGTTTATGGGGGACAGGGGGCAGGGAGACCCAGTACTTC.

The J gene is TRBJ1-4, the V gene TRBV21-1. TRBV21-1 is assigned pseudogene status. The CDR3 contains 13 residues. CDR3 bases: TGTGCCAGCCTATCGTGGTCATCCGAAAAACTGTTTTTT. Amino acid sequence: CASLSWSSEKLFF.

The J gene is TRBJ1-1, the V gene TRBV7-2; D is unresolved. V lost 1 base to trimming and J lost 6 bases, with 12 bases between them. The CDR3 runs to 14 residues. Germline V lookup: CDR1 SGHTA, CDR2 FQGNSA. The CDR3 loop is CASSLVANRPEAFF. The CDR3 DNA reads as TGTGCCAGCAGCTTAGTGGCAAATCGTCCTGAAGCTTTCTTT.

The chain uses TRBV6-5 and TRBJ1-1; 7 bases align to TRBD1. Trimming removed 2 bases from V and 1 base from J; junction bases left unmatched: 7. The germline gives CDR1 MNHEY, CDR2 SVGAGI. The length of the CDR3 is 16 residues. The CDR3 here is CASSYGTAGGNTEAFF. The CDR3 DNA reads TGTGCCAGCAGTTACGGGACAGCGGGGGGGAACACTGAAGCTTTCTTT.

V gene TRBV29-1 combines with J gene TRBJ2-5; 8 bases map to TRBD1. In germline, CDR1 is SQVTM, CDR2 ANQGSEA. CDR3 length: 14 amino acids. The V segment lost 3 bases and the J segment 1 base; nucleotides outside the gene matches: 4. The DNA of the CDR3 is TGCAGCGTTGACTTTGGACAGGGCCAAGAGACCCAGTACTTC. Residues: CSVDFGQGQETQYF.

This clone was counted a few times. This chain connects TRBV6-6 to TRBJ1-2; 9 nucleotides match TRBD1. The junction had 4 bases not matched to a gene; V was cut back by 5 bases and J by 9 bases. The CDR3 covers 12 residues. Germline lookup yields CDR1 MNHNY and CDR2 SVGAGI (reference sequence). The CDR3 DNA sequence: TGTGCCAGCAGTCGGACAGGGGAAAGCTACACCTTC. It encodes CASSRTGESYTF.

The chain employs TRBV27 and TRBJ1-5; 9 bases are shared with TRBD1. The germline V gene has CDR1 MNHEY and CDR2 SMNVEV (reference sequence). The ends lost 5 bases at V and 2 bases at J; junction bases unmatched: 16. The CDR3 length is 19 residues. The CDR3 DNA is TGTGCCAGCAGTCTAAACAGGGGGCTAGAGTCTGATCGCAATCAGCCCCAGCATTTT. Protein sequence: CASSLNRGLESDRNQPQHF.

The gene calls are TRBV2 and TRBJ2-2, with 7 bases that match TRBD2. From germline, CDR1 is SNHLY and CDR2 FYNNEI. This CDR3 is 14 amino acids long. The V and J ends lost 7 bases and 1 base, in that order; junction bases with no gene match: 3. The CDR3 sequence: CASTREVNTGELFF. For the CDR3, the DNA is TGTGCCAGCACCCGGGAGGTGAACACCGGGGAGCTGTTTTTT. Looking up the rest from reference TRBV2 and TRBJ2-2 gives the full variable domain: EPEVTQTPSHQVTQMGQEVILRCVPISNHLYFYWYRQILGQKVEFLVSFYNNEISEKSEIFDDQFSVERPDGSNFTLKIRSTKLEDSAMYFCASTREVNTGELFFGEGSRLTVL.

There are a few counts of this clone. The gene calls are TRBV25-1 and TRBJ1-2, with D maybe TRBD1 (6 bases). Germline CDR1 and CDR2: MGHDK and SYGVNS. Trimming removed 2 bases at V and 7 bases at J, with 11 bases between. The CDR3 has 13 residues. The CDR3 sequence: CASSEQQGFGYTF. CDR3 sequence (DNA): TGTGCCAGCAGTGAACAACAGGGTTTTGGCTACACCTTC.

The chain links TRBV7-9 to TRBJ2-2, with D possibly matching TRBD2 (7 bases). The ends were cut back, 5 bases at V and 0 bases at J, with 16 bases in the middle. This CDR3 is built from 17 residues. Germline assignment: CDR1 SEHNR and CDR2 FQNEAQ (reference sequence). The CDR3 DNA is TGTGCCAGCAGCCGCCCCGGGGGGACAACGAACACCGGGGAGCTGTTTTTT. This sequence encodes CASSRPGGTTNTGELFF.

This rearrangement joins TRBV5-5 to TRBJ1-6; a weak D match, TRBD1 (5 bases). V lost 3 bases and J 5 bases, leaving 15 bases between the germline ends. Germline CDR1 is SGHKS and CDR2 is YYEKEE (reference sequence). The CDR3 covers 16 residues. This CDR3 reads CASSSLGGGNNSPLHF. In nucleotides, the CDR3 is TGTGCCAGCAGCTCCCTCGGCGGGGGGAATAATTCACCCCTCCACTTT.

The chain has TRBV3-1 (or the pseudogene TRBV3-2) and TRBJ1-1, with 10 nucleotides matching TRBD1. Germline V lookup: CDR1 LGHDT, CDR2 YNNKEL (reference sequence). This CDR3 comprises 17 residues. Trimming took 0 bases from V and 2 from J; bases not matched to a gene: 6. The CDR3 protein is CASSQDWTGGGNTEAFF. DNA for the CDR3: TGTGCCAGCAGCCAAGATTGGACAGGGGGTGGTAACACTGAAGCTTTCTTT.

The chain carries TRBV7-2 and TRBJ2-2; TRBD1 is a possible D gene (6 bases). Trimming removed 5 bases at V and 2 bases at J, with 24 bases between. The germline CDR1 and CDR2 sequences are SGHTA and FQGNSA. The CDR3 has 19 residues. Here the CDR3 DNA reads TGTGCCAGCAGCCACCGACGGGTCAGGGGCCTACGTAACACCGGGGAGCTGTTTTTT. This translates into CASSHRRVRGLRNTGELFF.

This chain uses TRBV28 with TRBJ1-1, with D unresolved. V lost 6 bases to trimming and J lost 1 base, with 18 bases between them. The germline V gene has CDR1 MDHEN and CDR2 SYDVKM. CDR3 size: 16 residues. The CDR3 coding sequence is TGTGCCAGCAGCCCCCTCGTAGCACACGAGAACACTGAAGCTTTCTTT. As protein: CASSPLVAHENTEAFF.

The CDR3 protein is CASSWTGGLGEAFF. The CDR3 coding sequence is TGTGCCAGCAGCTGGACAGGGGGCCTGGGGGAAGCTTTCTTT. V gene TRBV2 combines with J gene TRBJ1-1, with 11 bases matching TRBD1. V dropped 6 bases and J dropped 8; count of bases not matched to a gene: 8. CDR3 size: 14 residues. Germline CDR1 reads SNHLY; CDR2 reads FYNNEI.

The DNA of the CDR3 is TGTGCCAGCAGCCAAGGCAGGGGGAGTCAGCCCCAGCATTTT. Protein product: CASSQGRGSQPQHF. The chain uses TRBV14 and TRBJ1-5, with TRBD1 matching 7 bases. The V gene end was trimmed by 1 base and the J gene end by 6 bases; junction bases not matched to a gene: 3. The CDR3 is made up of 14 amino acids. CDR1 SGHDN and CDR2 FVKESK come from the germline V gene. The whole variable domain, remainder taken from reference TRBV14 and TRBJ1-5, is EAGVTQFPSHSVIEKGQTVTLRCDPISGHDNLYWYRRVMGKEIKFLLHFVKESKQDESGMPNNRFLAERTGGTYSTLKVQPAELEDSGVYFCASSQGRGSQPQHFGDGTRLSIL.

The gene calls are TRBV6-5 and TRBJ1-6, with D tentatively TRBD1 (6 bases). Trimming left V 8 bases short and J 7 bases short, with 15 bases between. The CDR3 length is 14 residues. Germline values: CDR1 MNHEY, CDR2 SVGAGI. The CDR3 sequence: CASSSLRGNSPLHF. Written as DNA, the CDR3 is TGTGCCAGCTCCTCTTTGAGGGGGAATTCACCCCTCCACTTT.

The chain combines TRBV6-4 with TRBJ2-5, with TRBD1 matching over 7 bases. Germline V gene sequence: CDR1 MRHNA, CDR2 SNTAGT. The CDR3 spans 16 residues. J lost 5 bases, V lost 8 bases, and 17 bases had no gene match. The CDR3 nucleotides are TGTGCCAGCCCTAGCCCCGACAGGGTTGTGGTTGAGACCCAGTACTTC. Its translation: CASPSPDRVVVETQYF.

The V call is TRBV11-3, the J call TRBJ2-1, with 12 bases aligning to TRBD2. J lost 8 bases, V lost 1 base, and 9 bases had no gene match. The germline V gene has CDR1 SGHNT and CDR2 YENEEA. The CDR3 sequence is 17 residues long. The CDR3 sequence: CASSLVFSSGGVDEQFF. The CDR3 region has the DNA TGTGCCAGCAGCTTAGTTTTTTCTAGCGGGGGGGTGGATGAGCAGTTCTTC.

V and J are TRBV6-5 and TRBJ1-1; 7 bases line up with TRBD1. The CDR3 length is 14 residues. Germline values: CDR1 MNHEY, CDR2 SVGAGI. V lost 6 bases and J lost 1; bases outside the gene matches: 5. The CDR3 bases are TGTGCCAGCAGACCGGGACAGCCGAACACTGAAGCTTTCTTT. Translation: CASRPGQPNTEAFF.

V gene TRBV18 combines with J gene TRBJ2-7; 10 bases align to TRBD2. Looked up from germline, CDR1 is KGHSH and CDR2 is LQKENI. The CDR3 runs 16 residues. After removal of 1 base from V and 0 bases from J, the junction contained 3 bases not matched to a gene. CDR3 residues: CASSPRSSGSSYEQYF. CDR3 nucleotide sequence: TGTGCCAGCTCACCACGGTCTAGCGGGAGCTCCTACGAGCAGTACTTC.

This clone has a handful of counts. The chain is built from TRBV30 and TRBJ2-1; D possibly corresponds to TRBD1 (6 bases). Trimming stripped 0 bases from V and 7 bases from J, with 10 bases between. The germline V gene has CDR1 GTSNPN and CDR2 SVGIG (reference sequence). This CDR3 comprises 13 residues. The CDR3 sequence: CAWSVLRGNEQFF. The CDR3 DNA is TGTGCCTGGAGTGTACTAAGGGGGAATGAGCAGTTCTTC.

V gene TRBV29-1 combines with J gene TRBJ2-1; TRBD2 might be the D (5 bases). Looked up from germline, CDR1 is SQVTM and CDR2 is ANQGSEA. This CDR3 is 14 amino acids long. Between the trimmed V and J ends, which lost 8 bases and 7 bases, there was a span of 21 bases. CDR3 sequence: CSSRSMLASNEQFF. DNA of the CDR3: TGCAGCTCCCGGTCTATGCTAGCCTCTAATGAGCAGTTCTTC.